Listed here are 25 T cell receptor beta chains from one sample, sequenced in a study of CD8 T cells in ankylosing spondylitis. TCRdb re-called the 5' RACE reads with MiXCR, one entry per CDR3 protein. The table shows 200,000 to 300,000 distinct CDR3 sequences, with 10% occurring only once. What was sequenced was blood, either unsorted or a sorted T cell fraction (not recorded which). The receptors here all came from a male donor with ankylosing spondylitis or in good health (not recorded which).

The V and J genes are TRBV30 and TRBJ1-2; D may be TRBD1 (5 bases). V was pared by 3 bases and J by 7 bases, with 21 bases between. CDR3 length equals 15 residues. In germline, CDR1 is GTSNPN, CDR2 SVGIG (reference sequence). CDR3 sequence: CAWSRGVGHDRGYTF. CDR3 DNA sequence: TGTGCCTGGAGCCGAGGAGTAGGACACGACCGTGGCTACACCTTC. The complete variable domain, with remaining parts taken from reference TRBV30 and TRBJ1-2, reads SQTIHQWPATLVQPVGSPLSLECTVEGTSNPNLYWYRQAAGRGLQLLFYSVGIGQISSEVPQNLSASRPQDRQFILSSKKLLLSDSGFYLCAWSRGVGHDRGYTFGSGTRLTVV.

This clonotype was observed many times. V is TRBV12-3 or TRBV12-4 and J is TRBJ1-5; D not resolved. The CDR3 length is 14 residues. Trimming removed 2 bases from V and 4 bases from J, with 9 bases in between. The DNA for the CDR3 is TGTGCCAGCAGTTTATGGCGGGAGAATCAGCCCCAGCATTTT. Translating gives CASSLWRENQPQHF.

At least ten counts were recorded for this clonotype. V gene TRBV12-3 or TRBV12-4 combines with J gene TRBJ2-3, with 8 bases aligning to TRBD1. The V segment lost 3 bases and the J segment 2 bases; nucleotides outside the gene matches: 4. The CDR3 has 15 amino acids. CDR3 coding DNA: TGTGCCAGCAGTTTTCGACAGGGGAACACAGATACGCAGTATTTT. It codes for CASSFRQGNTDTQYF.

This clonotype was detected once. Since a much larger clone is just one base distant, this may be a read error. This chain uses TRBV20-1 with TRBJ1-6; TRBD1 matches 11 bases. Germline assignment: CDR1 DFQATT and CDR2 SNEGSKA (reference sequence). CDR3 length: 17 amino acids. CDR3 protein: CCAKDRGRFVINSPLHF. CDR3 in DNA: TGCTGTGCCAAGGACAGGGGGCGCTTTGTAATCAATTCACCCCTCCACTTT.

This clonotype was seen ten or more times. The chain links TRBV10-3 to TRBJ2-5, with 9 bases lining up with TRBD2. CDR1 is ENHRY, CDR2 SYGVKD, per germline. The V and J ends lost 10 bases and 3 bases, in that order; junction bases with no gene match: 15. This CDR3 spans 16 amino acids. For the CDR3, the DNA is TGTGCCACCAAGCGGGTTAGCGGGAGTCTGGAAGAGACCCAGTACTTC. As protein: CATKRVSGSLEETQYF.

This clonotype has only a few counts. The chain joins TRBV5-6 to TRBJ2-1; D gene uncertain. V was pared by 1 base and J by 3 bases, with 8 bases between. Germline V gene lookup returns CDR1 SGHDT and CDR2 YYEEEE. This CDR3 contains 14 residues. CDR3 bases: TGTGCCAGCAGCTTGCCCCGAAACTACAATGAGCAGTTCTTC. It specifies CASSLPRNYNEQFF.

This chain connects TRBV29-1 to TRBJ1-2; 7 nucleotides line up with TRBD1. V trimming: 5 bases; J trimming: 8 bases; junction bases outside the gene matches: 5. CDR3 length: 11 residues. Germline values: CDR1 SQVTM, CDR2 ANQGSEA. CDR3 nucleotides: TGCAGCGTTTGGGACAGCCAGGGCTACACCTTC. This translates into CSVWDSQGYTF.

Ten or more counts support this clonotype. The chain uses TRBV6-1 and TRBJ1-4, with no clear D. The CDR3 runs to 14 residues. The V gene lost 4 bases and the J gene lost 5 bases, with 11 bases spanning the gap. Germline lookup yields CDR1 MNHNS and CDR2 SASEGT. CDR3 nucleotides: TGTGCCAGCAGTGGAGGGTACCCAAATGAAAAACTGTTTTTT. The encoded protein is CASSGGYPNEKLFF.

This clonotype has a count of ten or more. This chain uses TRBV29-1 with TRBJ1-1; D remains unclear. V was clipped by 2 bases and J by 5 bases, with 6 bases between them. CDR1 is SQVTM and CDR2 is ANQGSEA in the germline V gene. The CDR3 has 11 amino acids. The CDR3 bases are TGCAGCGTTGAATCTGAAACTGAAGCTTTCTTT. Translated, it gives CSVESETEAFF. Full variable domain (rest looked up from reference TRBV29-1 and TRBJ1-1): SAVISQKPSRDICQRGTSLTIQCQVDSQVTMMFWYRQQPGQSLTLIATANQGSEATYESGFVIDKFPISRPNLTFSTLTVSNMSPEDSSIYLCSVESETEAFFGQGTRLTVV.

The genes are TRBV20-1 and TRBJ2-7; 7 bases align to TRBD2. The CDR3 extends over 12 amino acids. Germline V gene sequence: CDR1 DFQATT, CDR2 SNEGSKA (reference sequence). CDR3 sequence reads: CRASGGRGEQYF. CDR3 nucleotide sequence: TGCAGGGCCTCGGGGGGTCGGGGCGAGCAGTACTTC.

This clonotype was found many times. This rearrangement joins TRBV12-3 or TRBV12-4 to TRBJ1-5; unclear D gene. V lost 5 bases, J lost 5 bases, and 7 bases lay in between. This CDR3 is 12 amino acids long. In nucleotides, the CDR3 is TGTGCCAGCAGTGCCTTCGATCAGCCCCAGCATTTT. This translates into CASSAFDQPQHF.

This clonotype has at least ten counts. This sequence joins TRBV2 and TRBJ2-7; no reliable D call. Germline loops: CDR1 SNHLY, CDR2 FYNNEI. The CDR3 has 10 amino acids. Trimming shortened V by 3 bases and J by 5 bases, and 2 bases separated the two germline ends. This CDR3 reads CASSDNEQYF. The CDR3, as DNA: TGTGCCAGCAGTGATAACGAGCAGTACTTC.

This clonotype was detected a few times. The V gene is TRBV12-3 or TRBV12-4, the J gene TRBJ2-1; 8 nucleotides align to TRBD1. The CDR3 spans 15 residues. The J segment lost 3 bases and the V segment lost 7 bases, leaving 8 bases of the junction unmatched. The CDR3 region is CASKQTGALYNEQFF. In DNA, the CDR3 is TGTGCCAGCAAGCAGACAGGGGCCCTCTACAATGAGCAGTTCTTC.

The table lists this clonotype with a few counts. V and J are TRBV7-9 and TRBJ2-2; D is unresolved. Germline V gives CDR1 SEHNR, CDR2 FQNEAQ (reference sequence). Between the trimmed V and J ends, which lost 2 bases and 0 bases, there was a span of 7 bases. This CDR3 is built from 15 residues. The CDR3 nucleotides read TGTGCCAGCAGCTTAAGCTTTCCGAACACCGGGGAGCTGTTTTTT. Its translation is CASSLSFPNTGELFF.

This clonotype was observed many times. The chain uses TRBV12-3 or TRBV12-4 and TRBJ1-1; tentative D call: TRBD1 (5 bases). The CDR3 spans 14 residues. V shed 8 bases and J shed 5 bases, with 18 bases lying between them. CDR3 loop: CASLPRGTSTEAFF. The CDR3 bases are TGTGCCAGCCTACCACGGGGCACGTCGACTGAAGCTTTCTTT.

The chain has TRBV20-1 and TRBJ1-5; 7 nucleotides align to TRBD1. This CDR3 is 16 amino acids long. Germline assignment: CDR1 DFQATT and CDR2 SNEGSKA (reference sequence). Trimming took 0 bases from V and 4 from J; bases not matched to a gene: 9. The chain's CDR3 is CSARDQRQGGNQPQHF. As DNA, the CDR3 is TGCAGTGCTAGAGATCAGCGACAGGGTGGGAATCAGCCCCAGCATTTT.

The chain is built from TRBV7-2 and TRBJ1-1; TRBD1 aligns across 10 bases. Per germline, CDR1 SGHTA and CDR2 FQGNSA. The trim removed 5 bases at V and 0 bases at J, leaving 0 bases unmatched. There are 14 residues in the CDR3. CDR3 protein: CASSGQGVNTEAFF. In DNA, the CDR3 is TGTGCCAGCAGCGGACAGGGGGTGAACACTGAAGCTTTCTTT.

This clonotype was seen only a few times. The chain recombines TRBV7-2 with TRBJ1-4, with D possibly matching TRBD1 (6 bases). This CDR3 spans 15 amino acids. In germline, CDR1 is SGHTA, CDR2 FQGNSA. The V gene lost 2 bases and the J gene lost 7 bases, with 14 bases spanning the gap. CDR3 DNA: TGTGCCAGCAGCTTACGGGGGGCGCAAGGTGAAAAACTGTTTTTT. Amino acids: CASSLRGAQGEKLFF. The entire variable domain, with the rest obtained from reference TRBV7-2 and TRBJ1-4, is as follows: GAGVSQSPSNKVTEKGKDVELRCDPISGHTALYWYRQSLGQGLEFLIYFQGNSAPDKSGLPSDRFSAERTGGSVSTLTIQRTQQEDSAVYLCASSLRGAQGEKLFFGSGTQLSVL.

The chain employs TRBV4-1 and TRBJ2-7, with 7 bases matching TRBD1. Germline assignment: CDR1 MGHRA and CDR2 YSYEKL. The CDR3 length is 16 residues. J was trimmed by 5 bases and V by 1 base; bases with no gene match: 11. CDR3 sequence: CASSQGPGQAPHEQYF. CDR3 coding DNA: TGCGCCAGCAGCCAAGGCCCCGGACAGGCCCCTCACGAGCAGTACTTC.

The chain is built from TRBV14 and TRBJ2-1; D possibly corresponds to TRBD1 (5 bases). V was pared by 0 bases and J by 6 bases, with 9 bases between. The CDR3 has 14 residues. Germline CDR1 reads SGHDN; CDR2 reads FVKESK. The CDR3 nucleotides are TGTGCCAGCAGCCAAGATCTAGGGGTCAATGAGCAGTTCTTC. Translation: CASSQDLGVNEQFF.

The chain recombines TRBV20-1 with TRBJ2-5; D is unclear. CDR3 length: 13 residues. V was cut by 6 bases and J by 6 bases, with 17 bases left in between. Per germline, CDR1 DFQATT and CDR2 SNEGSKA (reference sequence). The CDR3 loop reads CSAESVAIKTQYF. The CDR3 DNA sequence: TGCAGTGCCGAATCGGTGGCTATTAAGACCCAGTACTTC.

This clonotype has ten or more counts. DNA of the CDR3: TGCAGTGCTTATCGACAGAACACTGAAGCTTTCTTT. This translates into CSAYRQNTEAFF. The chain recombines TRBV20-1 with TRBJ1-1, with unresolved D. CDR1 DFQATT and CDR2 SNEGSKA come from the germline V gene (reference sequence). CDR3 length: 12 amino acids. The germline V and J ends were trimmed by 5 bases and 1 base, with 8 bases remaining between them.

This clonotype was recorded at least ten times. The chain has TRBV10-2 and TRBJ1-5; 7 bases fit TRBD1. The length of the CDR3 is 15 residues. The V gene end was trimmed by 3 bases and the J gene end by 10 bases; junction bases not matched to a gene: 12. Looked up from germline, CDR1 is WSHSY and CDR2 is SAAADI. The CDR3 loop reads CASSEPGGFPYPQHF. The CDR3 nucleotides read TGCGCCAGCAGTGAACCAGGGGGGTTTCCATATCCCCAGCATTTT.

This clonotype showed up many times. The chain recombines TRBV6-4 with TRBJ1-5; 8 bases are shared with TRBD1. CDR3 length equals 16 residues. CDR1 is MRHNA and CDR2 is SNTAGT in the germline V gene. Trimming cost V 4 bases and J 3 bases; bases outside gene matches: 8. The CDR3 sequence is CASSAPGTGDNQPQHF. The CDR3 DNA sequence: TGTGCCAGCAGTGCCCCCGGGACAGGAGACAATCAGCCCCAGCATTTT.

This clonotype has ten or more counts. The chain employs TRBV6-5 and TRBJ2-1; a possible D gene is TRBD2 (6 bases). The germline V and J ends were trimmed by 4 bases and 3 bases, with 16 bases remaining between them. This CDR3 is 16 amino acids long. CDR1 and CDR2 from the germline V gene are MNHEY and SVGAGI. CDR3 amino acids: CASSWDFGGSYNEQFF. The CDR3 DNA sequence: TGTGCCAGCAGTTGGGACTTCGGAGGGAGCTACAATGAGCAGTTCTTC.